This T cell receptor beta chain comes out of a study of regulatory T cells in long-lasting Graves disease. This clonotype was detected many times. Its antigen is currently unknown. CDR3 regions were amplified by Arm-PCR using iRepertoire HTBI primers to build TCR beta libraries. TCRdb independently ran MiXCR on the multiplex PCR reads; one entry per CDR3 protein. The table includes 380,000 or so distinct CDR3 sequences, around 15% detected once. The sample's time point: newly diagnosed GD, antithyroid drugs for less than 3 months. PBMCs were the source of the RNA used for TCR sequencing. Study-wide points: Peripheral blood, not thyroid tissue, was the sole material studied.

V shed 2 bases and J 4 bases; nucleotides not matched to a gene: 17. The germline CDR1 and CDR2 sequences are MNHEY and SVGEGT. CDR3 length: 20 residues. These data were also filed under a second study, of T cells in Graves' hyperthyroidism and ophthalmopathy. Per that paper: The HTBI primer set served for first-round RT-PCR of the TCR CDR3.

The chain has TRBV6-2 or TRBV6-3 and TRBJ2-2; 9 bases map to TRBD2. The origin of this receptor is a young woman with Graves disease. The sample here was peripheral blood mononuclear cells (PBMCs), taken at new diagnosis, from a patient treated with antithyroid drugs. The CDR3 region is CASSYGARGRGGAGTGELFF. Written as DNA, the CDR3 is TGTGCCAGCAGTTACGGGGCCCGAGGGCGCGGGGGGGCAGGCACCGGGGAGCTGTTTTTT.